The next 29 T cell receptor beta chains were all read from a single sample in a study of T-cell memory formation after mild COVID-19. Using its own MiXCR run on the 5' RACE reads, TCRdb lists one record per CDR3 protein. The profile shows approximately 180,000 distinct CDR3 sequences, 16% of them singletons. Specimen: PBMCs or a T cell subset sorted from them (not recorded which). These receptors all come from an adult woman who had mild COVID-19 (a few samples of this study predate the infection). Cell type and time point are not known.

This clonotype was counted between two and nine times. This chain connects TRBV24-1 to TRBJ2-3; 9 positions match TRBD1. V lost 3 bases to trimming and J lost 0 bases; unmatched junction nucleotides: 3. CDR3 length equals 16 residues. CDR1 KGHDR and CDR2 SFDVKD come from the germline V gene. CDR3 nucleotides: TGTGCCACCAGTGATGGGACAGGGCGAAGCACAGATACGCAGTATTTT. This gives the protein CATSDGTGRSTDTQYF.

This clonotype was counted many times. The rearrangement links TRBV15 to TRBJ2-7; possibly TRBD2 for D (6 bases). Germline CDR1 is LNHNV and CDR2 is YYDKDF (reference sequence). Trimming took 1 base from V and 4 from J, leaving 14 bases between them. The CDR3 consists of 15 residues. In nucleotides, the CDR3 is TGTGCCACCAGCAGAGCCTCCGGGACTCAGTACGAGCAGTACTTC. Amino acid sequence: CATSRASGTQYEQYF.

This chain connects TRBV30 to TRBJ1-3, with D uncertain. V dropped 0 bases and J dropped 1 base, with 7 bases sitting between them. Germline V gene sequence: CDR1 GTSNPN, CDR2 SVGIG (reference sequence). The CDR3 sequence is 14 residues long. The CDR3 reads CAWSVKESGNTIYF. The CDR3 DNA sequence: TGTGCCTGGAGTGTAAAGGAGTCTGGAAACACCATATATTTT.

V and J are TRBV30 and TRBJ1-5, with a weak D call TRBD1 (5 bases). V was clipped by 0 bases and J by 6 bases, with 9 bases between them. The CDR3 extends over 13 amino acids. CDR1 is GTSNPN and CDR2 is SVGIG in the germline V gene (reference sequence). In DNA, the CDR3 is TGTGCCTGGAGTGTAGAGGGGAGTCAGCCCCAGCATTTT. This encodes CAWSVEGSQPQHF.

This clonotype has only a few counts. The rearrangement joins TRBV9 to TRBJ2-3, with D unclear. Trimming shortened V by 0 bases and J by 0 bases, and 11 bases separated the two germline ends. Per the germline V gene, CDR1 is SGDLS and CDR2 is YYNGEE. The CDR3 extends over 16 amino acids. The CDR3 DNA reads as TGTGCCAGCAGCGTAGGACACAGCCCTAGCACAGATACGCAGTATTTT. It specifies CASSVGHSPSTDTQYF. Full variable domain (remainder filled in from reference TRBV9 and TRBJ2-3): DSGVTQTPKHLITATGQRVTLRCSPRSGDLSVYWYQQSLDQGLQFLIQYYNGEERAKGNILERFSAQQFPDLHSELNLSSLELGDSALYFCASSVGHSPSTDTQYFGPGTRLTVL.

The rearrangement links TRBV12-3 or TRBV12-4 to TRBJ1-1; D is unclear. V shed 1 base and J shed 4 bases, with 13 bases lying between them. This CDR3 region has 15 residues. Here the CDR3 DNA reads TGTGCCAGCAGTTTAGAGGCCGGAGGGTTCACTGAAGCTTTCTTT. Protein sequence: CASSLEAGGFTEAFF.

The chain recombines TRBV5-6 with TRBJ1-1, with a tentative D call TRBD1 (5 bases). V was cut by 4 bases and J by 7 bases, with 20 bases left in between. The CDR3 covers 15 residues. From germline, CDR1 is SGHDT and CDR2 YYEEEE. The CDR3 DNA follows: TGTGCCAGCAGCCGGCTCGACGGGGCCGCGGGTGAAGCTTTCTTT. Translated, it gives CASSRLDGAAGEAFF.

A few counts support this clonotype. The V gene is TRBV24-1, the J gene TRBJ1-5; no definite D call. The germline gives CDR1 KGHDR, CDR2 SFDVKD. V lost 4 bases and J 1 base, leaving 10 bases between the germline ends. This CDR3 has 15 amino acids. CDR3 loop: CATSDTRTSNQPQHF. CDR3 sequence (DNA): TGTGCCACCAGTGACACCCGGACGAGCAATCAGCCCCAGCATTTT.

This sequence joins TRBV7-2 and TRBJ2-1, with 9 nucleotides matching TRBD2. With 1 base clipped from V and 8 bases from J, the junction kept 6 bases outside the gene matches. This CDR3 comprises 15 residues. Germline V lookup: CDR1 SGHTA, CDR2 FQGNSA. The chain's CDR3 is CASSLELAGRDEQFF. The CDR3, as DNA: TGTGCCAGCAGCTTAGAACTAGCGGGTAGGGATGAGCAGTTCTTC.

The chain couples TRBV6-5 to TRBJ1-1; 7 bases fit TRBD1. Trimming took 0 bases from V and 4 from J; bases not matched to a gene: 5. Germline lookup yields CDR1 MNHEY and CDR2 SVGAGI. The CDR3 has 15 amino acids. The CDR3 DNA reads as TGTGCCAGCAGTTACTCAGACAGGGTTGGCACTGAAGCTTTCTTT. Translating it yields CASSYSDRVGTEAFF.

The V gene is TRBV25-1, the J gene TRBJ2-2; a possible D gene is TRBD2 (5 bases). This CDR3 spans 16 amino acids. CDR1 is MGHDK, CDR2 SYGVNS, per germline. The germline V and J ends were trimmed by 4 bases and 4 bases, with 16 bases remaining between them. In DNA form, the CDR3 reads TGTGCCAGCAGTGGATTCATGGGAGATGGCACCGGGGAGCTGTTTTTT. Protein product: CASSGFMGDGTGELFF.

This clonotype appeared many times. J is TRBJ2-7 and V is TRBV6-2 or TRBV6-3; 7 bases fit TRBD1. Germline V gene lookup returns CDR1 MNHEY and CDR2 SVGEGT. The V segment lost 7 bases and the J segment 4 bases; nucleotides outside the gene matches: 7. This CDR3 is 13 amino acids long. The CDR3 sequence: CASTSDRRYEQYF. CDR3 DNA sequence: TGTGCCAGCACGTCGGACAGGCGGTACGAGCAGTACTTC.

This clonotype was seen a handful of times. The rearrangement links TRBV7-9 to TRBJ2-7, with D uncertain. Trimming took off 4 bases at V and 7 bases at J, with 17 bases between the two ends. Per the germline V gene, CDR1 is SEHNR and CDR2 is FQNEAQ (reference sequence). The CDR3 sequence is 14 residues long. The CDR3 spells CASSSLPLLGEQYF. Written as DNA, the CDR3 is TGTGCCAGCAGCTCCTTACCTCTCCTCGGGGAGCAGTACTTC.

The chain uses TRBV6-6 and TRBJ2-1; D tentatively reads TRBD1 or TRBD2 (5 bases each). This CDR3 region has 13 residues. Trimming took off 5 bases at V and 12 bases at J, with 17 bases between the two ends. The germline CDR1 and CDR2 sequences are MNHNY and SVGAGI (reference sequence). The DNA of the CDR3 is TGTGCCAGCAGTCCTCGAGTGGTTGGGGGGCAGTTCTTC. It is translated as CASSPRVVGGQFF.

The chain carries TRBV20-1 and TRBJ2-1; D ambiguous. V was trimmed by 3 bases and J by 0 bases, leaving 12 bases between them. The CDR3 runs to 15 residues. The V gene's germline CDR1 is DFQATT and CDR2 SNEGSKA (reference sequence). The CDR3 reads CSASGSLSSYNEQFF. The CDR3 DNA reads TGCAGTGCTAGTGGCAGTTTAAGCTCCTACAATGAGCAGTTCTTC.

This clonotype was seen a handful of times. The chain couples TRBV9 to TRBJ2-7; possible D gene TRBD1, 6 bases. Germline V gene data show CDR1 as SGDLS and CDR2 as YYNGEE. CDR3 length: 15 residues. Trimming took off 0 bases at V and 6 bases at J, with 16 bases between the two ends. The CDR3 spells CASSVDTTGIGEQYF. The CDR3 DNA follows: TGTGCCAGCAGCGTAGATACCACAGGGATTGGCGAGCAGTACTTC.

Regarding this clonotype: An end of the junction differs from the germline gene, which may be a read error. This sequence joins TRBV13 and TRBJ2-5, with 10 positions matching TRBD2. The germline gives CDR1 PRHDT, CDR2 FYEKMQ (reference sequence). The CDR3 runs 16 residues. CDR3 residues: CASSLTLAGDEEIQYF. In DNA, the CDR3 is TGTGCCAGCAGCTTAACGCTAGCGGGAGACGAAGAGATCCAGTACTTC.

The chain joins TRBV5-1 to TRBJ2-2; 7 bases match TRBD1. Germline-derived CDR1 and CDR2 are SGHRS and YFSETQ. The ends lost 2 bases at V and 1 base at J; junction bases unmatched: 2. The CDR3 extends over 15 amino acids. Written as DNA, the CDR3 is TGCGCCAGCAGCTTAAGGACAGGGAACACCGGGGAGCTGTTTTTT. Residues: CASSLRTGNTGELFF.

The rearrangement joins TRBV29-1 to TRBJ2-5; D may correspond to TRBD1 or TRBD2 (5 bases each). Germline values: CDR1 SQVTM, CDR2 ANQGSEA. The CDR3 covers 13 residues. V was trimmed by 4 bases and J by 2 bases, leaving 11 bases between them. The CDR3 nucleotides read TGCAGCGTTGCGGGACCGTTGCAAGAGACCCAGTACTTC. It encodes CSVAGPLQETQYF.

The chain recombines TRBV29-1 with TRBJ2-1, with a weak D call TRBD1 (6 bases). Germline assignment: CDR1 SQVTM and CDR2 ANQGSEA. The CDR3 is made up of 15 amino acids. The CDR3 coding sequence is TGCGGAGCAGGGACGTTGAGGGGGTCTAGGAATGAGCAGTTCTTC. Its protein is CGAGTLRGSRNEQFF.

This clonotype has just a few counts. This chain links TRBV7-8 with TRBJ2-7, with 7 bases aligning to TRBD2. V lost 7 bases and J lost 2; bases outside the gene matches: 8. This CDR3 comprises 14 residues. CDR1 and CDR2 (germline): SGHVS, FQNEAQ. The DNA for the CDR3 is TGTGCCAGCACGCCTCTAGCGGTAGCCTACGAGCAGTACTTC. It encodes CASTPLAVAYEQYF.

This clonotype was detected a few times. The DNA of the CDR3 is TGTGCCACCAGTGATGTTGGGGGAGGTGAGCAGTTCTTC. It codes for CATSDVGGGEQFF. The chain joins TRBV24-1 to TRBJ2-1; D might be TRBD2 (6 bases). This CDR3 region has 13 residues. The V gene lost 3 bases and the J gene lost 9 bases, with 11 bases spanning the gap. Germline lookup yields CDR1 KGHDR and CDR2 SFDVKD.

This chain joins TRBV5-4 and TRBJ2-5; a possible D gene is TRBD2 (5 bases). Looked up from germline, CDR1 is SGHNT and CDR2 is YYREEE (reference sequence). The CDR3 consists of 14 residues. The ends were cut back, 1 base at V and 5 bases at J, with 12 bases in the middle. CDR3 residues: CASSLRLARETQYF. The CDR3 bases are TGTGCCAGCAGCTTGCGGCTAGCAAGGGAGACCCAGTACTTC. Variable domain in full (rest from reference TRBV5-4 and TRBJ2-5): ETGVTQSPTHLIKTRGQQVTLRCSSQSGHNTVSWYQQALGQGPQFIFQYYREEENGRGNFPPRFSGLQFPNYSSELNVNALELDDSALYLCASSLRLARETQYFGPGTRLLVL.

The table lists this clonotype with many counts. The chain carries TRBV7-8 and TRBJ2-3; 10 nucleotides match TRBD2. The V segment lost 6 bases and the J segment 2 bases; nucleotides outside the gene matches: 5. The CDR3 has 15 amino acids. Germline CDR1 is SGHVS and CDR2 is FQNEAQ. DNA of the CDR3: TGTGCCAGCAGTCCAACTAGCGGGGACACAGATACGCAGTATTTT. It encodes CASSPTSGDTDTQYF.

The chain recombines TRBV20-1 with TRBJ2-3; D ambiguous. Per the germline V gene, CDR1 is DFQATT and CDR2 is SNEGSKA (reference sequence). The CDR3 runs to 12 residues. The V end lost 0 bases, the J end lost 10 bases, and 11 bases lay between the germline ends. The CDR3 here is CSARDYAASQYF. CDR3 nucleotides: TGCAGTGCTAGAGATTATGCAGCGTCGCAGTATTTT.

The J gene is TRBJ2-1, the V gene TRBV7-3; 9 nucleotides align to TRBD2. There are 15 residues in the CDR3. Germline CDR1 and CDR2: SGHTA and FQGTGA. With 5 bases clipped from V and 9 bases from J, the junction kept 11 bases outside the gene matches. CDR3 DNA: TGTGCCAGCAGCCCCTTCGGCGGGGGGGCAAGTGAGCAGTTCTTC. Translated, it gives CASSPFGGGASEQFF.

This clonotype was counted between two and nine times. This sequence joins TRBV12-3 or TRBV12-4 and TRBJ2-3; possibly TRBD2 for D (5 bases). The CDR3 contains 12 residues. V was pared by 6 bases and J by 9 bases, with 13 bases between. In DNA, the CDR3 is TGTGCCAGCAGACGGACTGCCGGCACGCAGTATTTT. Its translation is CASRRTAGTQYF.

The rearrangement joins TRBV5-1 to TRBJ2-1; the D gene is possibly TRBD2 (6 bases). Looked up from germline, CDR1 is SGHRS and CDR2 is YFSETQ. CDR3 size: 15 residues. V dropped 1 base and J dropped 7 bases, with 15 bases sitting between them. CDR3 sequence (DNA): TGCGCCAGCAGCTTGACCACCGCGGGGAAAAATGAGCAGTTCTTC. Its protein product is CASSLTTAGKNEQFF.

V and J are TRBV9 and TRBJ2-6; perhaps TRBD1 as D (5 bases). Trimming cost V 4 bases and J 2 bases, with 22 bases left between them. Germline CDR1 and CDR2: SGDLS and YYNGEE. The CDR3 is 19 amino acids. The CDR3 sequence: CASSSGVGALDTGANVLTF. The DNA for the CDR3 is TGTGCCAGCAGCTCCGGAGTAGGGGCATTGGATACTGGGGCCAACGTCCTGACTTTC.